Each of the 8 T cell receptor beta chains below was sequenced from the same sample in a study of blood T cell repertoires in COVID-19. The repertoire was sequenced with immunoSEQ multiplex PCR; TCRdb's copy has only in-frame clones and lacks some. The top ten hold approximately 5.6% of the sample, which has roughly 100,000 clones, about 91% seen once. What was sequenced was peripheral blood. These receptors were obtained from a human donor in a cohort sampled during active COVID-19.

The genes are TRBV6-5 and TRBJ2-1; 8 positions agree with TRBD2. The V and J ends lost 2 bases and 0 bases, in that order; junction bases with no gene match: 3. The CDR3 extends over 16 amino acids. Germline CDR1 MNHEY, CDR2 SVGAGI. CDR3 amino acids: CASSYIAGSSYNEQFF. In nucleotides, the CDR3 is TGTGCCAGCAGTTACATAGCGGGGAGCTCCTACAATGAGCAGTTCTTC.

The chain has TRBV7-9 and TRBJ2-3; the match to TRBD1 covers 8 bases. With V trimmed by 5 bases and J by 8 bases, 15 bases remained unmatched. Germline V gene lookup returns CDR1 SEHNR and CDR2 FQNEAQ (reference sequence). This CDR3 is built from 16 residues. DNA for the CDR3: TGTGCCAGCAGCAGAAAGACAGGGGTTGTATTTGTTACGCAGTATTTT. The encoded protein is CASSRKTGVVFVTQYF.

CDR3 DNA sequence: TGTGCCAGCAGTTTGGGTGTGATGCGGGAGGGCCCCCAAGAGACCCAGTACTTC. Amino acid sequence: CASSLGVMREGPQETQYF. V is TRBV28 and J is TRBJ2-5, with TRBD2 identical over 9 bases. The CDR3 loop spans 18 amino acids. Trimming at V came to 3 bases and at J to 1 base, leaving 12 bases not matched to a gene. The germline V gene has CDR1 MDHEN and CDR2 SYDVKM. The full variable domain, its missing parts supplied by reference TRBV28 and TRBJ2-5, is DVKVTQSSRYLVKRTGEKVFLECVQDMDHENMFWYRQDPGLGLRLIYFSYDVKMKEKGDIPEGYSVSREKKERFSLILESASTNQTSMYLCASSLGVMREGPQETQYFGPGTRLLVL.

This clone is a singleton in its sample. V and J are TRBV7-6 and TRBJ2-1; 8 bases fit TRBD2. V lost 2 bases and J lost 4; bases outside the gene matches: 10. The V gene's germline CDR1 is SGHVS and CDR2 FNYEAQ. The CDR3 contains 17 residues. CDR3 region: CASSLFVTSGQYNEQFF. In DNA form, the CDR3 reads TGTGCCAGCAGCTTATTTGTAACTAGCGGACAATACAATGAGCAGTTCTTC.

The V call is TRBV27, the J call TRBJ1-1; 7 bases are a match to TRBD1. V lost 5 bases, J lost 12 bases, and 15 bases stayed unmatched. The CDR3 runs to 14 residues. Germline values: CDR1 MNHEY, CDR2 SMNVEV (reference sequence). As DNA, the CDR3 is TGTGCCAGCAGTCCCGCCCTAAGACAGGGACGAACTTTCTTT. Encoded protein: CASSPALRQGRTFF.

This clone has only a few counts. The J gene is TRBJ2-1, the V gene TRBV19, with TRBD2 identical over 11 bases. CDR3 size: 17 residues. Unmatched junction bases numbered 10, after V lost 5 bases and J lost 4 bases. CDR1 is LNHDA, CDR2 SQIVND, per germline (reference sequence). CDR3: CASSSRPLAGGYNEQFF. As DNA, the CDR3 is TGTGCCAGTAGTTCTAGACCCCTAGCGGGAGGATACAATGAGCAGTTCTTC.

To note about this clone: Other DNA sequences in this specimen translate into the identical CDR3. The chain carries TRBV6-6 and TRBJ1-1; TRBD1 is a possible D gene (6 bases). V shed 6 bases and J shed 5 bases, with 10 bases lying between them. Germline V gene sequence: CDR1 MNHNY, CDR2 SVGAGI (reference sequence). The CDR3 spans 12 residues. The CDR3 DNA follows: TGTGCCAGCAGGACACAGGGTACTGAAGCTTTCTTT. Translating gives CASRTQGTEAFF.

The V and J genes are TRBV7-2 and TRBJ1-4; 8 bases are a match to TRBD1. Germline V gene sequence: CDR1 SGHTA, CDR2 FQGNSA. The CDR3 contains 15 residues. Unmatched junction bases numbered 10, after V lost 5 bases and J lost 8 bases. Written as DNA, the CDR3 is TGTGCCAGCAGCACAAGACAGGGGCTAGGGGAAAAACTGTTTTTT. Translating it yields CASSTRQGLGEKLFF. Supplemented by reference TRBV7-2 and TRBJ1-4, the full variable domain reads GAGVSQSPSNKVTEKGKDVELRCDPISGHTALYWYRQSLGQGLEFLIYFQGNSAPDKSGLPSDRFSAERTGGSVSTLTIQRTQQEDSAVYLCASSTRQGLGEKLFFGSGTQLSVL.